This T cell receptor beta chain derives from a study of blood T cell repertoires in COVID-19. Study context: The United States, Italy and Spain supplied acute and convalescent COVID-19 samples. The analysed material was cDNA or gDNA that came from T cells, B-cell-depleted T cells, or PBMCs.

Across about two dozen US areas, participants ranged in age from about 18 to 90 years. CDR3 size: 15 residues. Deletions cut 8 bases from V and 7 bases from J, with 20 bases between. Germline V CDR1 and CDR2: MRHNA, SNTAGT. Clones were read by immunoSEQ multiplex PCR, and TCRdb kept only the in-frame ones, dropping some. The sample holds some 220,000 clones, 75% to 90% seen once. J is TRBJ2-2 and V is TRBV6-4; a possible D gene is TRBD2 (5 bases). The TCR originated in a middle-aged woman with acute COVID-19. The sample taken for sequencing was PBMCs or T cells enriched from blood (not recorded which). The CDR3 nucleotides read TGTGCCAGCCGGACTCTTTGGGCTCTGGTCGGGGAGCTGTTTTTT. Translation gives CASRTLWALVGELFF.